This TCR beta chain was obtained from a study of T cell repertoires in aging, cancer and after chemotherapy. About the research overall: Donors were grouped into six age bands spanning 30 or younger through 70 or older. Pre- and post-chemotherapy samples were paired from glioblastoma patients treated with temozolomide-based therapy.

This clonotype turned up a few times. Antigen unknown. Rearranged V-D-J TRB sequences were amplified with a mixed TRB-A/B primer pool. TCRdb analysed the multiplex PCR reads with MiXCR anew, one entry per CDR3 protein. The table lists some 1,500 distinct CDR3 sequences, just over 20% of them singletons. The CDR3 is 14 amino acids. CDR1 is MDHEN and CDR2 is SYDVKM in the germline V gene. Trimming left V 3 bases short and J 5 bases short, with 10 bases between. Study results and limitations: Compared with age-matched healthy donors, untreated hematological or solid cancer patients showed higher blood TCR clonality. Across the chemotherapy interval, each cancer cohort showed higher median generation probability, suggesting thymic rebound.

The template was genomic DNA from peripheral blood, not RNA. The chain combines TRBV28 with TRBJ2-2; a weak D match, TRBD2 (6 bases). The material sequenced was blood. The source is a human donor with a solid tumor. The CDR3 sequence is CASSFSSGTGELFF. The CDR3 DNA follows: TGTGCCAGCAGTTTTTCAAGCGGGACCGGGGAGCTGTTTTTT.